A selection of T cell receptor beta chains follows, all from one sample in a study of T-cell memory formation after mild COVID-19. Each CDR3 protein is one row after TCRdb ran MiXCR on the 5' RACE reads. The table records fewer than 150,000 distinct CDR3 sequences, approximately 15% of them present only once. The sample was PBMCs or a T cell subset sorted from them (not recorded which). These TCRs come from a man between 18 and 29 years old who had mild COVID-19 (a few samples of this study predate the infection). Cell type and time point are not known. Both conserved end residues are part of each CDR3. A D gene is named only where the DNA matches it firmly. The listing skips clone size in some rows; elsewhere it reads once, few, many or a size class.

.	TRBD1	TRBV20-1	TRBJ2-3	CSARDRGWTGDTQYF	TGCAGTGCTAGGGACAGGGGTTGGACCGGAGATACGCAGTATTTT
few	.	TRBV20-1	TRBJ2-3	CSARPQQLTDTQYF	TGCAGTGCTAGGCCCCAACAGCTCACAGATACGCAGTATTTT
.	TRBD2	TRBV2	TRBJ2-2	CASRSGSGLAMNTGELFF	TGTGCCAGCAGGTCCGGCTCGGGACTAGCGATGAACACCGGGGAGCTGTTTTTT
few	.	TRBV5-1	TRBJ1-2	CASSLTDIYGYTF	TGCGCCAGCAGCTTGACCGACATCTATGGCTACACCTTC
.	.	TRBV20-1	TRBJ1-6	CSARGGRGTSYNSPLHF	TGCAGTGCTAGAGGGGGGAGAGGGACCTCCTATAATTCACCCCTCCACTTT
.	.	TRBV7-9	TRBJ2-1	CASTPLRQGNNEQFF	TGTGCCAGCACCCCCCTAAGGCAGGGGAACAATGAGCAGTTCTTC
.	TRBD1	TRBV6-5	TRBJ1-6	CASSDITDQGVWISPLHF	TGTGCCAGCAGTGATATTACCGACCAGGGGGTCTGGATTTCACCCCTCCACTTT
.	.	TRBV5-1	TRBJ2-3	CASRASGTDTQYF	TGCGCCAGCAGGGCAAGCGGCACAGATACGCAGTATTTT
.	TRBD1	TRBV4-3	TRBJ1-1	CASSQDLRGRAFF	TGCGCCAGCAGCCAAGATTTGAGGGGGCGAGCTTTCTTT
.	.	TRBV7-9	TRBJ1-4	CASSPMQGYEKLFF	TGTGCCAGCAGCCCCATGCAGGGCTATGAAAAACTGTTTTTT
few	TRBD2	TRBV4-2	TRBJ2-5	CASSQAGGYQETQYF	TGTGCCAGCAGCCAGGCGGGGGGGTACCAAGAGACCCAGTACTTC
few	TRBD2	TRBV5-1	TRBJ2-1	CASSLETGGANNEQFF	TGCGCCAGCAGCTTGGAGACCGGGGGGGCAAACAATGAGCAGTTCTTC
.	TRBD1	TRBV24-1	TRBJ2-2	CATSDSGQGRIGELFF	TGTGCCACCAGTGATTCCGGACAGGGGAGGATCGGGGAGCTGTTTTTT
few	TRBD1	TRBV4-3	TRBJ1-2	CASSYDRGYGYTF	TGCGCCAGCAGCTATGACAGGGGGTATGGCTACACCTTC
few	.	TRBV7-6	TRBJ2-3	CASSLRSWTSTDTQYF	TGTGCCAGCAGCTTGAGGTCCTGGACTAGCACAGATACGCAGTATTTT
few	TRBD1	TRBV3-1	TRBJ2-1	CASSPWTGGINEQFF	TGTGCCAGCAGCCCGTGGACAGGGGGGATCAATGAGCAGTTCTTC
.	TRBD1	TRBV5-1	TRBJ1-2	CASSSDRGIYGYTF	TGCGCCAGCAGCTCGGACAGGGGGATCTATGGCTACACCTTC
.	TRBD2	TRBV7-2	TRBJ2-3	CASSLQSSGGPLTDTQYF	TGTGCCAGCAGCTTGCAGAGTAGCGGGGGTCCCCTCACAGATACGCAGTATTTT
.	.	TRBV7-3	TRBJ2-1	CASSPQGKNEQFF	TGTGCCAGCAGCCCACAGGGAAAAAATGAGCAGTTCTTC
.	.	TRBV18	TRBJ2-1	CASSPRRGPGDEQFF	TGTGCCAGCTCACCACGCCGGGGGCCTGGGGATGAGCAGTTCTTC
.	.	TRBV4-3	TRBJ2-1	CASSPGAQGKSYNEQFF	TGCGCCAGCAGCCCCGGAGCGCAGGGTAAATCCTACAATGAGCAGTTCTTC
.	.	TRBV28	TRBJ1-1	CASKGRSRTEAFF	TGTGCCAGCAAGGGGAGGTCGAGGACTGAAGCTTTCTTT
few	TRBD2	TRBV2	TRBJ2-1	CASSTYGGASYNEQFF	TGTGCCAGCAGTACCTACGGGGGGGCCTCCTACAATGAGCAGTTCTTC
.	.	TRBV20-1	TRBJ2-2	CSAIKPGTGELFF	TGCAGTGCTATCAAACCGGGAACCGGGGAGCTGTTTTTT
.	.	TRBV15	TRBJ2-1	CATSRDSGTFIVQFF	TGTGCCACCAGCAGAGATTCCGGGACATTTATCGTGCAGTTCTTC
few	.	TRBV5-1	TRBJ1-2	CASSLKDNYGYTF	TGCGCCAGCAGCTTGAAGGATAACTATGGCTACACCTTC
few	TRBD1	TRBV3-1	TRBJ2-1	CASSGQGSYINEQFF	TGTGCCAGCAGCGGACAGGGGTCCTATATTAATGAGCAGTTCTTC
few	.	TRBV12-3/TRBV12-4	TRBJ1-5	CASRFVLRLSNQPQHF	TGTGCCAGCCGTTTCGTGCTTCGACTTAGCAATCAGCCCCAGCATTTT
.	.	TRBV29-1	TRBJ2-3	CSVGGPGGTQYF	TGCAGCGTTGGCGGCCCGGGTGGTACGCAGTATTTT